Described below is a single T cell receptor beta chain sequence and its context. Its specific antigen is unknown. No qualities accompany the bases; no much larger clone lies one base away. This entry comes from a study of T cells in localized non-small cell lung cancer (dated by TCRdb to about 2020). Regarding the complete study: The study examined T cell repertoires in a few hundred patients with early-stage NSCLC and compared tumors with uninvolved tumor-adjacent lungs. The cohort consisted of about 240 treatment-naive NSCLC patients whose localized lung tumors had been resected. NSCLC patients had a mean age of approximately 66 years, and approximately 140 were male and about 110 female. Results and caveats for the whole study, not just this receptor: Because the study design was exploratory, TCR variables were selected using unadjusted p-values without false-discovery rate correction. A median of about 50 of the top 100 tumor clones turned up in the paired uninvolved adjacent lung, and some 28 of those clones also ranked among the top 100 of that same adjacent lung. The highest T cell clonality was observed in uninvolved tumor-adjacent lung, where clonality exceeded that of tumor, suggesting that antigenic responses were more focused in uninvolved tumor-adjacent lung. Because multi-region tumor sequencing was not performed, intratumor heterogeneity could not be ruled out. Longer overall survival was associated with higher T cell density in blood, whereas shorter survival was associated with higher clonality in adjacent lung.

At diagnosis, peripheral blood, uninvolved tumor-adjacent lung and tumor were collected and were preserved as a mix of fresh-frozen and FFPE material. For TCR repertoire profiling, blood samples were analyzed as peripheral blood mononuclear cells. Via the germline V gene, CDR1 is ENHRY and CDR2 SYGVKD. Taken from cysteine to phenylalanine, the CDR3 has 13 residues. Of the read, only the CDR3 DNA is kept; its 39 bases are in frame from base 1. V loses 4 bases, J loses 5 bases, and the germline ends lie 10 bases apart. TCR beta CDR3 regions were sequenced from DNA using the immunoSEQ Assay. The authors' analysis ran thus. T cell density was computed as TCR beta template counts normalized to usable DNA estimated by amplifying housekeeping genes. Using the preseqR package, richness was estimated by extrapolating to 120,000 templates for tissue samples and 400,000 templates for PBMC samples. Clonality was defined by subtracting Pielou's evenness from one. Differential abundance testing on productive amino-acid clonotypes, with a minimum total count of 5 and an alpha of 0.1, was used to identify tissue-enriched TCRs. The Jaccard Index and the Morisita Overlap Index were used to measure repertoire overlap between compartments. GLIPH grouped TCR beta CDR3s together with public tetramer-defined viral CDR3s, and a viral motif had to include at least three viral sequences and show V-gene enrichment. Here the immuneACCESS table is served through TCRdb, limited to in-frame sequences with V and J called. Missing clones are a known gap in these copies; in checked studies unresolved V genes cover under half, and the rest lacks a known reason. The DNA was the basis for D and trimming; V, J and clone size are from that table. The sample table holds about 60,000 clones, of which roughly 90% were seen once. Jointly, the top ten make up almost 2% of the sample.

This receptor was obtained from a woman aged 35-75 years with stage I lung adenocarcinoma. Rearrangement joined TRBV10-3 to TRBJ2-3; perhaps TRBD1 is the D gene, with 5 bases matching. Source: peripheral blood, taken before any cancer treatment. The sequenced DNA is TGTGCCATCAGTGGGCGAACAGGAGATACGCAGTATTTT. This translates into CAISGRTGDTQYF.